This T cell receptor (beta chain) came from a study of early T cells in non-severe SARS-CoV-2 infection. Overall study context: RNA in bulk from unsorted whole blood was sequenced, and chains were unpaired.

As part of library construction, unique molecular identifiers were attached to individual cDNA molecules. MiXCR was run by TCRdb on the 5' RACE reads, yielding one entry per CDR3 protein. The table lists tens of thousands of distinct CDR3 sequences, 9.9% of them singletons, with less than 15% in the top ten. Germline V lookup: CDR1 SGHNT, CDR2 YENEEA. CDR3 size: 14 residues. The V end was cut by 1 base, the J end by 5 bases, with 9 bases between. This clonotype was counted at least ten times. The receptor's source is an adult who was a healthcare worker with PCR-confirmed SARS-CoV-2 infection or an uninfected control (not recorded which). The chain carries TRBV11-3 and TRBJ2-1; perhaps TRBD2 as D (5 bases). Sequenced: whole blood. For the CDR3, the DNA is TGTGCCAGCAGCTTAGGCGCGGGTAACAATGAGCAGTTCTTC. It translates to CASSLGAGNNEQFF.